This T cell receptor beta chain was captured in a study of cytomegalovirus exposure and HLA in healthy donors. The CDR3 is 13 amino acids. From germline, CDR1 is SGHAT and CDR2 FQNNGV. Trimming left V 6 bases short and J 2 bases short, with 11 bases between. The repertoire was sequenced with immunoSEQ multiplex PCR; TCRdb's copy has only in-frame clones and lacks some. The sample lists 150,000 to 200,000 clones, about four fifths seen once, with less than 9% in the top ten. Broader study findings: A subsequent analysis found that TCR clusters from the first cohort also tended to co-occur in the 120 validation repertoires, with less than 95% of cluster scores above 0. As confirmed in vitro, three CMV-associated chains were specific for CMV antigens.

Donors came from a validation cohort of 90 to 150 subjects, distinct from the first 666-subject cohort. Details on this clone: The antigen is not known.

The receptor was derived from a man aged 18 to 30 in good health and CMV-seropositive. Sequenced: PBMCs. The V and J genes are TRBV11-2 and TRBJ2-7; D perhaps matches TRBD2 (5 bases). The chain's CDR3 is CASRIGEAYEQYF. CDR3 in DNA: TGTGCCAGCAGAATCGGGGAAGCCTACGAGCAGTACTTC.